This record looks at one TCR beta chain sequence and its context. The data were produced by immunoSEQ multiplex PCR, yet TCRdb's version contains in-frame clones alone and is incomplete. The sample comprises around 63,000 clones, 91% of which are singletons, and about 2.2% rests with the top ten. The sample comes from a study of T cell changes during pregnancy in multiple sclerosis. The V gene's germline CDR1 is MDHEN and CDR2 SYDVKM. V was clipped by 3 bases and J by 7 bases; unmatched bases: 19. This CDR3 comprises 18 residues. The chain combines TRBV28 with TRBJ2-7; 9 nucleotides agree with TRBD2. Sample: peripheral blood, taken in the third trimester of pregnancy. This clonotype originated in a female donor in good health, enrolled as a control in a pregnancy study. CDR3 sequence: CASSFREGIIAGVQEQYF. The CDR3, as DNA: TGTGCCAGCAGTTTCCGTGAAGGCATTATAGCGGGAGTCCAAGAGCAGTACTTC. Variable domain in full (rest from reference TRBV28 and TRBJ2-7): DVKVTQSSRYLVKRTGEKVFLECVQDMDHENMFWYRQDPGLGLRLIYFSYDVKMKEKGDIPEGYSVSREKKERFSLILESASTNQTSMYLCASSFREGIIAGVQEQYFGPGTRLTVT.